This TCR beta chain was retrieved from a study of blood T cell repertoires in COVID-19. The V gene lost 5 bases and the J gene lost 0 bases, with 8 bases spanning the gap. Germline V gene lookup returns CDR1 MDHEN and CDR2 SYDVKM. This CDR3 region has 15 residues. Repertoires were generated with immunoSEQ multiplex PCR, while TCRdb's copy carries only in-frame clones and drops some. This sample has about 340,000 clones, with around 83% found just once. Input material: peripheral blood. This sequence was found in a man aged 25-40 years with active or convalescent COVID-19. The rearrangement uses TRBV28 and TRBJ2-6; D ambiguous. The CDR3 nucleotides are TGTGCCAGCAGTCCCTCGAGCTCTGGGGCCAACGTCCTGACTTTC. Translation gives CASSPSSSGANVLTF.